The 2 T cell receptor beta chains below were found in one sample sequenced in a study of cytomegalovirus exposure and HLA in healthy donors. Primers: 60 Vbeta forward and 13 Jbeta reverse. Data came from immunoSEQ multiplex PCR; TCRdb stores just in-frame clones and leaves some out. The sample has around 160,000 clones, more than 65% seen once; the top ten hold less than 3%. The material sequenced was PBMCs. These receptors were taken from a woman between 35 and 50 years old in good health and CMV-seropositive.

The V call is TRBV5-4, the J call TRBJ2-7; 7 positions agree with TRBD1. J was trimmed by 7 bases and V by 3 bases; bases with no gene match: 10. The CDR3 runs to 14 residues. From germline, CDR1 is SGHNT and CDR2 YYREEE (reference sequence). Here the CDR3 reads CASSSGQVVGEQYF. CDR3 bases: TGTGCCAGCAGCTCCGGACAGGTCGTAGGGGAGCAGTACTTC.

The chain links TRBV10-1 to TRBJ2-1, with 11 bases lining up with TRBD2. This CDR3 region has 14 residues. V lost 7 bases, J lost 9 bases, and 8 bases stayed unmatched. Germline CDR1 is WNHNN and CDR2 is SYGVQD (reference sequence). The CDR3 spells CASIFSGGACEQFF. The CDR3 DNA sequence: TGCGCCAGCATTTTTAGCGGGGGGGCCTGTGAGCAGTTCTTC.